Listed below are T cell receptor beta chains from one sample, sequenced in a study of blood T cell repertoires in COVID-19. Repertoires were generated with immunoSEQ multiplex PCR, while TCRdb's copy carries only in-frame clones and drops some. Here the sample spans 50,000 or so clones, about 83% being singletons. The sequencing input was peripheral blood. The receptors were gathered from a woman aged 55-69 years with acute or convalescent COVID-19. Each CDR3 is given with its conserved first and last residue.

v_gene: TRBV7-2
j_gene: TRBJ2-7
CDR3aa: CASSFSSGRSEQYF

v_gene: TRBV7-2
j_gene: TRBJ2-2
CDR3aa: CASSSGQGNTGELFF

v_gene: TRBV19
j_gene: TRBJ1-3
CDR3aa: CASRLQGLTGNTIYF

v_gene: TRBV30
j_gene: TRBJ1-1
CDR3aa: CAWTREGSGTEAFF

v_gene: TRBV10-1
j_gene: TRBJ1-2
CDR3aa: CASGGQGGGYGYTF

v_gene: TRBV24-1
j_gene: TRBJ1-2
CDR3aa: CATSALGAGSEGYTF

v_gene: TRBV5-1
j_gene: TRBJ1-4
CDR3aa: CASSGTGAPNEKLFF

v_gene: TRBV7-3
j_gene: TRBJ1-1
CDR3aa: CASSTSGGKAEAFF

v_gene: TRBV28
j_gene: TRBJ2-2
CDR3aa: CASGGQGTGELFF

v_gene: TRBV5-1
j_gene: TRBJ1-1
CDR3aa: CASSPDGGDTEAFF

v_gene: TRBV3-1/TRBV3-2
j_gene: TRBJ2-1
CDR3aa: CASSQVGAGGGRNNEQFF